A selection of T cell receptor beta chains follows, all from one sample in a study of T cell repertoires in cytomegalovirus infection. TCRdb reprocessed the reads with MiXCR, giving one entry per CDR3 protein. The data hold 900,000 to 950,000 distinct CDR3 sequences, with 25% to 40% observed a single time. These receptors' antigens are unknown. The starting material was cultured CD8+ T cells from PBMCs, obtained from culture after CMV antigen stimulation. The receptors originated from a human donor in good health (CMV status not recorded). Some clones in this sample may be carry-over from other donors' samples. Both conserved end residues are part of each CDR3. Each record gives: CDR3 length, D gene, V gene, clone size, J gene, CDR3 DNA, CDR3 protein. The D gene is left open where the match is weak. Clone size, where shown, is once, few, many, or a class for clones that have expanded.

cdr3_length: 14
d_call: -
v_call: TRBV4-3
clone_size: -
j_call: TRBJ1-1
cdr3_nt: TGCGCCAGCAGCCAAGAAGCAGGAATCACTGAAGCTTTCTTT
cdr3_aa: CASSQEAGITEAFF

cdr3_length: 15
d_call: -
v_call: TRBV28
clone_size: -
j_call: TRBJ1-1
cdr3_nt: TGTGCCAGCAGTTTAACCGCGAACCCGAACACTGAAGCTTTCTTT
cdr3_aa: CASSLTANPNTEAFF

cdr3_length: 15
d_call: -
v_call: TRBV7-8
clone_size: few
j_call: TRBJ2-1
cdr3_nt: TGTGCCAGCAGCTTATGGAATAAGACTTACAATGAGCAGTTCTTC
cdr3_aa: CASSLWNKTYNEQFF

cdr3_length: 15
d_call: -
v_call: TRBV28
clone_size: -
j_call: TRBJ2-3
cdr3_nt: TGTGCCAGCAGTCCGACGGGGACCTCATGGGGTACGCAGTATTTT
cdr3_aa: CASSPTGTSWGTQYF

cdr3_length: 14
d_call: -
v_call: TRBV6-5
clone_size: -
j_call: TRBJ1-1
cdr3_nt: TGTGCCAGCAGTTCGAGGGGATGGGGCACTGAAGCTTTCTTT
cdr3_aa: CASSSRGWGTEAFF

cdr3_length: 12
d_call: -
v_call: TRBV19
clone_size: -
j_call: TRBJ1-1
cdr3_nt: TGTGCCAGTACCCTGGAGGGATCCGAAGCTTTCTTT
cdr3_aa: CASTLEGSEAFF

cdr3_length: 12
d_call: -
v_call: TRBV19
clone_size: -
j_call: TRBJ1-1
cdr3_nt: TGTGCCAGTAGCTTGGACCGCGTCGAAGCTTTCTTT
cdr3_aa: CASSLDRVEAFF

cdr3_length: 15
d_call: TRBD2
v_call: TRBV4-2
clone_size: -
j_call: TRBJ2-1
cdr3_nt: TGTGCCAGCAGCCTCGAGGCACTAGCGGGCAATGAGCAGTTCTTC
cdr3_aa: CASSLEALAGNEQFF

cdr3_length: 14
d_call: -
v_call: TRBV12-3/TRBV12-4
clone_size: -
j_call: TRBJ2-5
cdr3_nt: TGTGCCAGCAGCCCCTCCCCGGGCCAAGAGACCCAGTACTTC
cdr3_aa: CASSPSPGQETQYF

cdr3_length: 13
d_call: -
v_call: TRBV20-1
clone_size: few
j_call: TRBJ1-2
cdr3_nt: TGCAGTGCCGACCCCGGGACGAGCTATGGCTACACCTTC
cdr3_aa: CSADPGTSYGYTF

cdr3_length: 16
d_call: TRBD2
v_call: TRBV6-2/TRBV6-3
clone_size: few
j_call: TRBJ2-5
cdr3_nt: TGTGCCAGCAGTTTTCGACTAGCGGGGGTGACCGAGACCCAGTACTTC
cdr3_aa: CASSFRLAGVTETQYF

cdr3_length: 14
d_call: -
v_call: TRBV11-2
clone_size: -
j_call: TRBJ1-4
cdr3_nt: TGTGCCAGCAGCCCCGCCGGGGGGAGGGAAAAACTGTTTTTT
cdr3_aa: CASSPAGGREKLFF

cdr3_length: 16
d_call: -
v_call: TRBV5-5
clone_size: -
j_call: TRBJ2-2
cdr3_nt: TGTGCCAGCAGCTTCCACCCGCTTTATAACACCGGGGAGCTGTTTTTT
cdr3_aa: CASSFHPLYNTGELFF

cdr3_length: 16
d_call: -
v_call: TRBV7-9
clone_size: once
j_call: TRBJ2-7
cdr3_nt: TGTGCCAGCAGCACACCCAGGACAGTGAGCTCCTACGAGCAGTACTTC
cdr3_aa: CASSTPRTVSSYEQYF

cdr3_length: 17
d_call: TRBD2
v_call: TRBV7-6
clone_size: few
j_call: TRBJ2-5
cdr3_nt: TGTGCCAGCAGCCCTAGCAGAGCGGGGCCAGACCAAGAGACCCAGTACTTC
cdr3_aa: CASSPSRAGPDQETQYF

cdr3_length: 15
d_call: -
v_call: TRBV7-9
clone_size: many
j_call: TRBJ2-2
cdr3_nt: TGTGCCAGCAGTCTTGGAACAAGTAACACCGGGGAGCTGTTTTTT
cdr3_aa: CASSLGTSNTGELFF

cdr3_length: 15
d_call: TRBD1
v_call: TRBV5-1
clone_size: few
j_call: TRBJ2-7
cdr3_nt: TGCGCCAGCAGCCGAGGACAGGGGGCCACCAACGAGCAGTACTTC
cdr3_aa: CASSRGQGATNEQYF

cdr3_length: 16
d_call: -
v_call: TRBV20-1
clone_size: -
j_call: TRBJ2-1
cdr3_nt: TGCAGTGCTAGAGATTTCGGGAAAAGCTCCTACAATGAGCAGTTCTTC
cdr3_aa: CSARDFGKSSYNEQFF

cdr3_length: 14
d_call: TRBD1
v_call: TRBV12-3/TRBV12-4
clone_size: -
j_call: TRBJ2-2
cdr3_nt: TGTGCCAGCAGTTTAGTACAGGGGTACGGGGAGCTGTTTTTT
cdr3_aa: CASSLVQGYGELFF

cdr3_length: 14
d_call: TRBD1
v_call: TRBV27
clone_size: few
j_call: TRBJ1-5
cdr3_nt: TGTGCCAGCAGTTCGCGACAGGGCGTTCAGCCCCAGCATTTT
cdr3_aa: CASSSRQGVQPQHF

cdr3_length: 15
d_call: TRBD1
v_call: TRBV7-6
clone_size: few
j_call: TRBJ2-2
cdr3_nt: TGTGCCAGCAGCTCCTCCAGCCAGGGGGCCGGGGAGCTGTTTTTT
cdr3_aa: CASSSSSQGAGELFF

cdr3_length: 19
d_call: TRBD1
v_call: TRBV10-3
clone_size: few
j_call: TRBJ1-2
cdr3_nt: TGTGCCATCAGTGAGTCGAGGTTGACAGGGGAAGAGCGGGTTAATGGCTACACCTTC
cdr3_aa: CAISESRLTGEERVNGYTF

cdr3_length: 15
d_call: -
v_call: TRBV5-1
clone_size: few
j_call: TRBJ2-1
cdr3_nt: TGCGCCAGCCTTCCAGCTCCGGGGGATGGCAATGAGCAGTTCTTC
cdr3_aa: CASLPAPGDGNEQFF

cdr3_length: 15
d_call: -
v_call: TRBV4-3
clone_size: -
j_call: TRBJ1-2
cdr3_nt: TGCGCCAGCAGCGGAGGGGCTTCCGGCCTTGGGGGCTACACCTTC
cdr3_aa: CASSGGASGLGGYTF

cdr3_length: 15
d_call: TRBD1
v_call: TRBV6-5
clone_size: few
j_call: TRBJ1-3
cdr3_nt: TGTGCCAGCAGTCGGGACAGAAGCTCTGGAAACACCATATATTTT
cdr3_aa: CASSRDRSSGNTIYF

cdr3_length: 13
d_call: -
v_call: TRBV14
clone_size: once
j_call: TRBJ1-1
cdr3_nt: TGTGCCAGCAGCCAAAAGGAGAACACTGAAGCTTTCTTT
cdr3_aa: CASSQKENTEAFF

cdr3_length: 13
d_call: -
v_call: TRBV19
clone_size: -
j_call: TRBJ2-7
cdr3_nt: TGTGCCAGTAGTGCAGGTTGGACCTACGAGCAGTACTTC
cdr3_aa: CASSAGWTYEQYF

cdr3_length: 14
d_call: -
v_call: TRBV6-2/TRBV6-3
clone_size: few
j_call: TRBJ2-3
cdr3_nt: TGTGCCAGCAAAGCCGGCTTCTCCACAGATACGCAGTATTTT
cdr3_aa: CASKAGFSTDTQYF

cdr3_length: 15
d_call: -
v_call: TRBV4-1
clone_size: -
j_call: TRBJ1-1
cdr3_nt: TGCGCCAGCAGCCCGGAGGGGAAGTGGACCACTGAAGCTTTCTTT
cdr3_aa: CASSPEGKWTTEAFF

cdr3_length: 14
d_call: TRBD1
v_call: TRBV4-1
clone_size: few
j_call: TRBJ2-5
cdr3_nt: TGCGCCAGCAGTTACTGGACAGGGCAAGAGACCCAGTACTTC
cdr3_aa: CASSYWTGQETQYF

cdr3_length: 14
d_call: -
v_call: TRBV12-3/TRBV12-4
clone_size: few
j_call: TRBJ2-7
cdr3_nt: TGTGCCAGCAGTTTAGGGACAGTCCCATACGAGCAGTACTTC
cdr3_aa: CASSLGTVPYEQYF

cdr3_length: 15
d_call: TRBD1
v_call: TRBV7-9
clone_size: -
j_call: TRBJ2-3
cdr3_nt: TGTGCCAGCAGCACTTACAGGGGTGGTTCGGATACGCAGTATTTT
cdr3_aa: CASSTYRGGSDTQYF

cdr3_length: 15
d_call: -
v_call: TRBV7-9
clone_size: many
j_call: TRBJ2-1
cdr3_nt: TGTGCCAGCAGCTCCTACGTGTCGGGGGGCGATGAGCAGTTCTTC
cdr3_aa: CASSSYVSGGDEQFF

cdr3_length: 14
d_call: -
v_call: TRBV12-3/TRBV12-4
clone_size: few
j_call: TRBJ2-5
cdr3_nt: TGTGCCAGCAGTTTAAGGTCGGACCAAGAGACCCAGTACTTC
cdr3_aa: CASSLRSDQETQYF

cdr3_length: 15
d_call: TRBD1
v_call: TRBV4-1
clone_size: few
j_call: TRBJ1-1
cdr3_nt: TGCGCCAGCAGCCAAGACACAGGGGGGAACACTGAAGCTTTCTTT
cdr3_aa: CASSQDTGGNTEAFF

cdr3_length: 14
d_call: -
v_call: TRBV7-9
clone_size: few
j_call: TRBJ2-2
cdr3_nt: TGTGCCAGCAGCTTAATAGGGCGCGCCGGGGAGCTGTTTTTT
cdr3_aa: CASSLIGRAGELFF

cdr3_length: 16
d_call: TRBD1
v_call: TRBV7-6
clone_size: -
j_call: TRBJ1-2
cdr3_nt: TGTGCCAGCAGTGACAGGGACAGGGGTATAAACTATGGCTACACCTTC
cdr3_aa: CASSDRDRGINYGYTF

cdr3_length: 16
d_call: -
v_call: TRBV27
clone_size: -
j_call: TRBJ2-1
cdr3_nt: TGTGCCAGCAGTTTATCAGCCCACAGTAGGTACAATGAGCAGTTCTTC
cdr3_aa: CASSLSAHSRYNEQFF

cdr3_length: 14
d_call: -
v_call: TRBV7-6
clone_size: once
j_call: TRBJ1-1
cdr3_nt: TGTGCCAGCAGCTTAGGGACCCTAAACGCTGAAGCTTTCTTT
cdr3_aa: CASSLGTLNAEAFF

cdr3_length: 14
d_call: -
v_call: TRBV7-2
clone_size: many
j_call: TRBJ1-1
cdr3_nt: TGTGCCAGCAGCTTAACTACATGGAACACTGAAGCTTTCTTT
cdr3_aa: CASSLTTWNTEAFF

cdr3_length: 14
d_call: -
v_call: TRBV12-3/TRBV12-4
clone_size: -
j_call: TRBJ2-3
cdr3_nt: TGTGCCAGCACCTGGGGACTTTACACAGATACGCAGTATTTT
cdr3_aa: CASTWGLYTDTQYF

cdr3_length: 15
d_call: TRBD1
v_call: TRBV9
clone_size: -
j_call: TRBJ2-5
cdr3_nt: TGTGCCAGCAGCGCGGGGACAGGGGGCCAAGAGACCCAGTACTTC
cdr3_aa: CASSAGTGGQETQYF

cdr3_length: 16
d_call: TRBD2
v_call: TRBV9
clone_size: -
j_call: TRBJ2-2
cdr3_nt: TGTGCCAGCAGCGGTCTAGCGGGGGGGAATTATGGGGAGCTGTTTTTT
cdr3_aa: CASSGLAGGNYGELFF

cdr3_length: 11
d_call: -
v_call: TRBV5-4
clone_size: few
j_call: TRBJ1-1
cdr3_nt: TGTGCCAGCAGCTCGTCTTCTGAAGCTTTCTTT
cdr3_aa: CASSSSSEAFF

cdr3_length: 13
d_call: -
v_call: TRBV7-9
clone_size: few
j_call: TRBJ2-2
cdr3_nt: TGTGCCAGCAGCTATAGCGAAGTCGGGGAGCTGTTTTTT
cdr3_aa: CASSYSEVGELFF

cdr3_length: 16
d_call: TRBD1
v_call: TRBV10-1
clone_size: few
j_call: TRBJ2-3
cdr3_nt: TGCGCCAGCAGTGAGTGGAACCAGGGGGTTGCAGATACGCAGTATTTT
cdr3_aa: CASSEWNQGVADTQYF

cdr3_length: 14
d_call: -
v_call: TRBV7-2
clone_size: -
j_call: TRBJ1-1
cdr3_nt: TGTGCCAGCGGCCCGTTAGTTACGAACACTGAAGCTTTCTTT
cdr3_aa: CASGPLVTNTEAFF

cdr3_length: 16
d_call: TRBD1
v_call: TRBV7-9
clone_size: few
j_call: TRBJ1-2
cdr3_nt: TGTGCCAGCAGCTTAGCTTATCGGACAGGGGCCTATGGCTACACCTTC
cdr3_aa: CASSLAYRTGAYGYTF

cdr3_length: 15
d_call: TRBD1
v_call: TRBV12-3/TRBV12-4
clone_size: -
j_call: TRBJ1-2
cdr3_nt: TGTGCCAGCAGTCTATCCGGGACAGGGGCTGATGGCTACACCTTC
cdr3_aa: CASSLSGTGADGYTF

cdr3_length: 14
d_call: -
v_call: TRBV20-1
clone_size: few
j_call: TRBJ2-4
cdr3_nt: TGCAGTGCTAGTTTACGGGGGCAGGAAAACATTCAGTACTTC
cdr3_aa: CSASLRGQENIQYF

cdr3_length: 16
d_call: -
v_call: TRBV27
clone_size: -
j_call: TRBJ1-2
cdr3_nt: TGTGCCAGCAGTTTGGGCAGGGGATCGTGGATGCGTGGCTACACCTTC
cdr3_aa: CASSLGRGSWMRGYTF

cdr3_length: 15
d_call: TRBD1
v_call: TRBV10-3
clone_size: -
j_call: TRBJ1-1
cdr3_nt: TGTGCCATCAGTTGGGAAGGGACAGTGAACACTGAAGCTTTCTTT
cdr3_aa: CAISWEGTVNTEAFF

cdr3_length: 13
d_call: -
v_call: TRBV19
clone_size: few
j_call: TRBJ2-7
cdr3_nt: TGTGCCAGTAGTATAGCGGGAACTTACGAGCAGTACTTC
cdr3_aa: CASSIAGTYEQYF

cdr3_length: 19
d_call: -
v_call: TRBV20-1
clone_size: few
j_call: TRBJ2-7
cdr3_nt: TGCAGTGCTAGAGATCAATCTCCGGGTTCCCGCATATCCCTCTACGAGCAGTACTTC
cdr3_aa: CSARDQSPGSRISLYEQYF

cdr3_length: 11
d_call: -
v_call: TRBV5-8
clone_size: -
j_call: TRBJ1-5
cdr3_nt: TGTGCCAGCAGCGCAGAACAGGTCCAGCATTTT
cdr3_aa: CASSAEQVQHF

cdr3_length: 16
d_call: -
v_call: TRBV18
clone_size: few
j_call: TRBJ2-5
cdr3_nt: TGTGCCAGCTCACCCGATGGGTGGGGTAGACAAGAGACCCAGTACTTC
cdr3_aa: CASSPDGWGRQETQYF

cdr3_length: 15
d_call: -
v_call: TRBV28
clone_size: -
j_call: TRBJ1-1
cdr3_nt: TGTGCCAGCAGTGGAAACAGGAGGCGGAACACTGAAGCTTTCTTT
cdr3_aa: CASSGNRRRNTEAFF

cdr3_length: 16
d_call: -
v_call: TRBV5-8
clone_size: few
j_call: TRBJ1-5
cdr3_nt: TGTGCCAGCAGCTTCCCCCGGGGGGGGTCTAATTGGCCCCAGCATTTT
cdr3_aa: CASSFPRGGSNWPQHF

cdr3_length: 16
d_call: TRBD1
v_call: TRBV7-9
clone_size: few
j_call: TRBJ2-7
cdr3_nt: TGTGCCAGCAGCTCCCACTCCCGGACAGGGGCGAACGAGCAGTACTTC
cdr3_aa: CASSSHSRTGANEQYF

cdr3_length: 19
d_call: TRBD2
v_call: TRBV7-6
clone_size: many
j_call: TRBJ2-2
cdr3_nt: TGTGCCAGCAGCTTGGTATCGGGGGGACCCCCTTCGAACACCGGGGAGCTGTTTTTT
cdr3_aa: CASSLVSGGPPSNTGELFF